The clone carrying this T cell receptor (beta chain) was observed a single time. The CDR3 totals 15 residues. The germline CDR1 and CDR2 sequences are SGHNT and YYREEE (reference sequence). V lost 4 bases, J lost 8 bases, and 9 bases stayed unmatched. This sample is part of a study of T cell changes during pregnancy in multiple sclerosis. Here immunoSEQ multiplex PCR was the method, and the copy in TCRdb shows in-frame clones only, minus some. The table includes tens of thousands of clones, around 92% detected once. The clonotype was recovered from a female donor with multiple sclerosis, enrolled in a pregnancy study. The sequences come from CD4+ T cells from peripheral blood mononuclear cells, collected in the third trimester of pregnancy. The chain combines TRBV5-4 with TRBJ2-1; 10 positions match TRBD2. CDR3 region: CASSPGLAARYEQFF. CDR3 nucleotide sequence: TGTGCCAGCAGCCCAGGACTAGCGGCAAGATATGAGCAGTTCTTC.